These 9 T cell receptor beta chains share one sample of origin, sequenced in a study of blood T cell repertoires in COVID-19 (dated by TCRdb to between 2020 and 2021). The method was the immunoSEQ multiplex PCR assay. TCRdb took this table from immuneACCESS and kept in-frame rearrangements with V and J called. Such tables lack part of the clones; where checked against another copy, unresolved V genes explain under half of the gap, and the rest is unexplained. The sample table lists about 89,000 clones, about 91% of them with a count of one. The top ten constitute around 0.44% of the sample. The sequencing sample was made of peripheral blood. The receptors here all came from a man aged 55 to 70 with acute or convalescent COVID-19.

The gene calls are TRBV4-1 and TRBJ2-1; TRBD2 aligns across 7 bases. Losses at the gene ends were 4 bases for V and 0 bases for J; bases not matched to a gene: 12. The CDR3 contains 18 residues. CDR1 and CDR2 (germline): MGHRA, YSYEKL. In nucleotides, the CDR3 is TGCGCCAGCAGCCTCACCTTGACTAGCCAAAGCTCCTACAATGAGCAGTTCTTC. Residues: CASSLTLTSQSSYNEQFF.

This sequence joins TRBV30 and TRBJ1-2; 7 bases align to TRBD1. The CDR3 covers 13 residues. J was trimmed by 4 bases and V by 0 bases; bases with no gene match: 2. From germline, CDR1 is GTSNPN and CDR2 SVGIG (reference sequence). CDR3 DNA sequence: TGTGCCTGGAGTGTACGACAGGGCTATGGCTACACCTTC. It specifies CAWSVRQGYGYTF.

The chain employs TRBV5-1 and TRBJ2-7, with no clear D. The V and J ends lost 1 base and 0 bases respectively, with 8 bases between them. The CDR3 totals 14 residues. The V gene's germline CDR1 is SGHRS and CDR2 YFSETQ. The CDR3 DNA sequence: TGCGCCAGCAGCTTGAGCGATCTCTCCTACGAGCAGTACTTC. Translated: CASSLSDLSYEQYF.

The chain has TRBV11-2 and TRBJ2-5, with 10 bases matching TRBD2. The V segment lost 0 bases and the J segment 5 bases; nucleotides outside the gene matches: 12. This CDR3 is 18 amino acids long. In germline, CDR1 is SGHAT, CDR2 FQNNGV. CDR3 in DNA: TGTGCCAGCAGCTTAGATCTCGGGGTGAGCGGGGGGGCGGAGACCCAGTACTTC. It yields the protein CASSLDLGVSGGAETQYF.

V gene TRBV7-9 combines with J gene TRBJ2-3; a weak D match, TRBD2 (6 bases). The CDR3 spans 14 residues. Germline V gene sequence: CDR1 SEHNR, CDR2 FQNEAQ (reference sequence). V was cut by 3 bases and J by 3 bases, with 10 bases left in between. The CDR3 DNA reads TGTGCCAGCAGCTTCGATGCGGGGACAGATACGCAGTATTTT. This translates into CASSFDAGTDTQYF.

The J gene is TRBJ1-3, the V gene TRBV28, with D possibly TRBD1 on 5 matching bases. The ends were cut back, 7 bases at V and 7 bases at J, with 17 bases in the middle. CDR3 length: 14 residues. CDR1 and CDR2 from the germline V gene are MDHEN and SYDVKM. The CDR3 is CASTLRGGYNTIYF. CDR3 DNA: TGTGCCAGCACCCTACGGGGGGGATATAACACCATATATTTT. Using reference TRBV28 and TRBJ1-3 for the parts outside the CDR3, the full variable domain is DVKVTQSSRYLVKRTGEKVFLECVQDMDHENMFWYRQDPGLGLRLIYFSYDVKMKEKGDIPEGYSVSREKKERFSLILESASTNQTSMYLCASTLRGGYNTIYFGEGSWLTVV.

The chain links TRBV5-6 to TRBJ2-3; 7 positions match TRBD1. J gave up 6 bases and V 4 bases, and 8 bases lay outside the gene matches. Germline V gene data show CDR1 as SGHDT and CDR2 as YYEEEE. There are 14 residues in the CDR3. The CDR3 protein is CASSDTGEWDTQYF. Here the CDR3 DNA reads TGTGCCAGCAGCGATACAGGGGAATGGGATACGCAGTATTTT.

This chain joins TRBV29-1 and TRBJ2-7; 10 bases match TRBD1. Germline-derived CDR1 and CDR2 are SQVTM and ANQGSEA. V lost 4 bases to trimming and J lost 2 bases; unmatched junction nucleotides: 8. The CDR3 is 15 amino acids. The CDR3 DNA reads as TGCAGCGTTGCCCAAGGGACAGGGGTTGCCTACGAGCAGTACTTC. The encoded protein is CSVAQGTGVAYEQYF.

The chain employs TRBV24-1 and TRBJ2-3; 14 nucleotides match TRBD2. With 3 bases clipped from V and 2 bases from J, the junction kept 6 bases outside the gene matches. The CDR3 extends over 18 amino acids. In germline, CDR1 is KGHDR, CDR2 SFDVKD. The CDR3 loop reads CATSDRLAGGGYTDTQYF. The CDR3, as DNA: TGTGCCACCAGTGATCGACTAGCGGGAGGGGGCTACACAGATACGCAGTATTTT.